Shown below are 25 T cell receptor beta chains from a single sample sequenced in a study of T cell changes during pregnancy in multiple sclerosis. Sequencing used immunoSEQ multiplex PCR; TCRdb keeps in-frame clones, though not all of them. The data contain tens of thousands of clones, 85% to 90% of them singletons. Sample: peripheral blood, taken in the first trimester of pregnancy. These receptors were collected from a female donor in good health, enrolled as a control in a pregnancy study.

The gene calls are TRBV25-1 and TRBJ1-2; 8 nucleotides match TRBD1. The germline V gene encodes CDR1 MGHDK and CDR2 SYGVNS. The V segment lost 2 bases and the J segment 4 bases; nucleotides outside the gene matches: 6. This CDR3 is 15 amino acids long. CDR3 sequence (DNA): TGTGCCAGCAGTGAACCTTGGACAGGGAGCTATGGCTACACCTTC. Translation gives CASSEPWTGSYGYTF.

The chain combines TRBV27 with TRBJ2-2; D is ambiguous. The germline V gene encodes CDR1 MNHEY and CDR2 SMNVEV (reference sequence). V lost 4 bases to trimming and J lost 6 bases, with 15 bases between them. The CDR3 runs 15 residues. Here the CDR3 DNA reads TGTGCCAGCAGTTCGTCTGGAGCGCTTCCCGGGGAGCTGTTTTTT. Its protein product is CASSSSGALPGELFF.

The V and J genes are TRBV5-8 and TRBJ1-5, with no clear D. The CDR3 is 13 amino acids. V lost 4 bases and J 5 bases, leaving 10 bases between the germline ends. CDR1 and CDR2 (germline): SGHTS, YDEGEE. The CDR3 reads CASSVIAYQPQHF. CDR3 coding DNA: TGTGCCAGCAGCGTGATTGCGTATCAGCCCCAGCATTTT.

CDR3 protein: CASSYYPGGNEQYF. CDR3 DNA sequence: TGTGCCAGCAGTTACTACCCGGGGGGGAACGAGCAGTACTTC. The J gene is TRBJ2-7, the V gene TRBV6-5; TRBD2 aligns across 8 bases. Looked up from germline, CDR1 is MNHEY and CDR2 is SVGAGI. Trimming at V came to 1 base and at J to 5 bases, leaving 4 bases not matched to a gene. The CDR3 length is 14 residues.

In DNA, the CDR3 is TGTGCCACCAGCAGTGAAGGGGTAGCGGGGGCCTACGAGCAGTACTTC. Amino acid sequence: CATSSEGVAGAYEQYF. V gene TRBV15 combines with J gene TRBJ2-7, with 9 bases identical to TRBD2. V lost 3 bases to trimming and J lost 2 bases; unmatched junction nucleotides: 8. Germline V gene sequence: CDR1 LNHNV, CDR2 YYDKDF (reference sequence). This CDR3 contains 16 residues.

CDR3 loop: CASSLAGGPTGELFF. CDR3 nucleotides: TGTGCCAGCAGCTTAGCGGGGGGGCCCACCGGGGAGCTGTTTTTT. V and J are TRBV11-3 and TRBJ2-2; TRBD2 agrees at 8 bases. The CDR3 covers 15 residues. The germline CDR1 and CDR2 sequences are SGHNT and YENEEA. V shed 1 base and J 4 bases; nucleotides not matched to a gene: 2.

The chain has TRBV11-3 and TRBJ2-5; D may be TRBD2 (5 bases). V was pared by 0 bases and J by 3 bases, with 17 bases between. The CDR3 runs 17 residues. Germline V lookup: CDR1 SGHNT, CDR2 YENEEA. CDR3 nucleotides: TGTGCCAGCAGCTTAGATTTTGGACTTTCGGGGAAAGAGACCCAGTACTTC. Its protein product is CASSLDFGLSGKETQYF.

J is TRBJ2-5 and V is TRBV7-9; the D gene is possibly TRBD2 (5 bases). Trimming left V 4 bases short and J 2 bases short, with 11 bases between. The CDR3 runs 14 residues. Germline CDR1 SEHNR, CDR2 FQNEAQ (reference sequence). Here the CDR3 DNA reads TGTGCCAGCAGCTCCGGGGTTGGACAAGAGACCCAGTACTTC. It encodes CASSSGVGQETQYF.

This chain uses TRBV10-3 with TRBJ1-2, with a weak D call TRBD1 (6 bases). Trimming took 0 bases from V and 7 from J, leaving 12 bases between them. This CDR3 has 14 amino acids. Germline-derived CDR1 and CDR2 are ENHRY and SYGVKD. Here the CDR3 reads CAISESGRGSGYTF. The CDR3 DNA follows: TGTGCCATCAGTGAGTCAGGCAGGGGATCTGGCTACACCTTC.

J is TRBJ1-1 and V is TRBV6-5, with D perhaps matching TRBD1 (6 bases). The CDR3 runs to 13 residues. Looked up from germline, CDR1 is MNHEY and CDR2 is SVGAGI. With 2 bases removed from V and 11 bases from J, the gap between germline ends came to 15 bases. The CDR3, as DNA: TGTGCCAGCAGTTACGGCGAACAGGGTGGGGCTTTCTTT. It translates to CASSYGEQGGAFF.

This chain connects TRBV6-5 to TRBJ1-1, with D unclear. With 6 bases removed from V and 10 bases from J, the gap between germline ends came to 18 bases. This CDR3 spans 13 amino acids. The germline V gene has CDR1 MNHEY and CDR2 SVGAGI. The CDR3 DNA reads TGTGCCAGCAGCGAGACGGCTAGGTCCCGAGCTTTCTTT. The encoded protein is CASSETARSRAFF.

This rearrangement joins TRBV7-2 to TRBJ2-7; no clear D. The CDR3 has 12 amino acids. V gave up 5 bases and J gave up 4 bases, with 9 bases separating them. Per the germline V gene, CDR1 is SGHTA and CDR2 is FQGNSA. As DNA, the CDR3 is TGTGCCAGCAGCCTAGATCAATACGAGCAGTACTTC. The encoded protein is CASSLDQYEQYF.

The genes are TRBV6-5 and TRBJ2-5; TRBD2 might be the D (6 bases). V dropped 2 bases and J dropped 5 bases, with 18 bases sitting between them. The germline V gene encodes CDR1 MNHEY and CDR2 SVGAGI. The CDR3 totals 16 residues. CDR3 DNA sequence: TGTGCCAGCAGTTACAGGGACTCAAGAATGGGCGAGACCCAGTACTTC. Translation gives CASSYRDSRMGETQYF.

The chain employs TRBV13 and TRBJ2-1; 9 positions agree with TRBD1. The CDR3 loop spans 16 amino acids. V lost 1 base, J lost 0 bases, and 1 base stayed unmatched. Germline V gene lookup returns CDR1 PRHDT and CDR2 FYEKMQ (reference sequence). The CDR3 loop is CASSLDRGPSYNEQFF. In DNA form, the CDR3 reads TGTGCCAGCAGCTTAGACAGGGGGCCCTCCTACAATGAGCAGTTCTTC.

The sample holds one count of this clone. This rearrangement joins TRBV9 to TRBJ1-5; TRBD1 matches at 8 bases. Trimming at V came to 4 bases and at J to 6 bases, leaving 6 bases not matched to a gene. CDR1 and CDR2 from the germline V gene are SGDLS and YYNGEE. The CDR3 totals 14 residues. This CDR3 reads CASSSLGQGQPQHF. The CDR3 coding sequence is TGTGCCAGCAGCTCATTAGGACAGGGTCAGCCCCAGCATTTT. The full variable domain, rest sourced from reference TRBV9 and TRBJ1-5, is DSGVTQTPKHLITATGQRVTLRCSPRSGDLSVYWYQQSLDQGLQFLIQYYNGEERAKGNILERFSAQQFPDLHSELNLSSLELGDSALYFCASSSLGQGQPQHFGDGTRLSIL.

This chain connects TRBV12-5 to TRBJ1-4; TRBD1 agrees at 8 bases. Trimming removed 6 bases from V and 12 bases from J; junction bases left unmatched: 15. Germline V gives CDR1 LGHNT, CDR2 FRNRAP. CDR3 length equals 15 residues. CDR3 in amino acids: CASGPNRGINEELFF. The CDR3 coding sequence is TGTGCTAGTGGACCTAACAGGGGGATTAATGAGGAACTGTTTTTT.

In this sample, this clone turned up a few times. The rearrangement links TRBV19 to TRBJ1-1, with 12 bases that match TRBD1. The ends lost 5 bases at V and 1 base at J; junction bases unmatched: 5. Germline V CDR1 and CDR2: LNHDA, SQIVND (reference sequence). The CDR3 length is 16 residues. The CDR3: CASSLGTGGRNTEAFF. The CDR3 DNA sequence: TGTGCCAGTAGTCTCGGGACAGGGGGCCGGAACACTGAAGCTTTCTTT.

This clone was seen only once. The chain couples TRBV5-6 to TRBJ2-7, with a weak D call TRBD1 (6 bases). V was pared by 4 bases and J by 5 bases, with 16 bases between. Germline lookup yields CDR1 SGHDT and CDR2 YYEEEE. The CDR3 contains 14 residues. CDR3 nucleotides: TGTGCCAGCAGCATACAGGGTCTCGTGCACGAGCAGTACTTC. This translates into CASSIQGLVHEQYF.

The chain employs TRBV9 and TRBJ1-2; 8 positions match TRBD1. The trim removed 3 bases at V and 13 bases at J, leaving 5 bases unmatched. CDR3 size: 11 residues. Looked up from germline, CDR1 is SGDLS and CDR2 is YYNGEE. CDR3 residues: CASSGDRGATF. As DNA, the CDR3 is TGTGCCAGCAGCGGAGACAGGGGCGCCACCTTC.

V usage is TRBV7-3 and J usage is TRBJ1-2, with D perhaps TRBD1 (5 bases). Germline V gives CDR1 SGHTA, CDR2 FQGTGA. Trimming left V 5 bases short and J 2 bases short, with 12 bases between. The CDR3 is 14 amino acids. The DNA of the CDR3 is TGTGCCAGCAGCCCCACACAGGAAAACTATGGCTACACCTTC. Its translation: CASSPTQENYGYTF.

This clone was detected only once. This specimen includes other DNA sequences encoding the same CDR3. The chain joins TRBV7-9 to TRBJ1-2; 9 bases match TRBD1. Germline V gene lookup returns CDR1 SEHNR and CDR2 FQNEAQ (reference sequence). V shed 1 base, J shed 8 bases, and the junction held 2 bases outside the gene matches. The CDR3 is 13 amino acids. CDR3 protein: CASSLGQGGGYTF. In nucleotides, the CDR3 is TGTGCCAGCAGCTTAGGACAGGGGGGGGGCTACACCTTC.

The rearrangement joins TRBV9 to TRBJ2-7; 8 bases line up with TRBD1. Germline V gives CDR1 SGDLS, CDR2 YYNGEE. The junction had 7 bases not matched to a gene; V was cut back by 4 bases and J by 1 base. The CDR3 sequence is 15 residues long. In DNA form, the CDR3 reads TGTGCCAGCAGCTCGAGGACAGGGTCTTCCTACGAGCAGTACTTC. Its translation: CASSSRTGSSYEQYF. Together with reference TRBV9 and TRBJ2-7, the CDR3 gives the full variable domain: DSGVTQTPKHLITATGQRVTLRCSPRSGDLSVYWYQQSLDQGLQFLIQYYNGEERAKGNILERFSAQQFPDLHSELNLSSLELGDSALYFCASSSRTGSSYEQYFGPGTRLTVT.

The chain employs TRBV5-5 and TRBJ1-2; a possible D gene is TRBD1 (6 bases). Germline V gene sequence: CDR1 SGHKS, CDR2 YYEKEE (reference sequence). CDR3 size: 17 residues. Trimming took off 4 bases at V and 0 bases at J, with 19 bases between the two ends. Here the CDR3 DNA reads TGTGCCAGCAGCGGGATGGTGGGGGCCCCAGCTAACTATGGCTACACCTTC. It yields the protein CASSGMVGAPANYGYTF.

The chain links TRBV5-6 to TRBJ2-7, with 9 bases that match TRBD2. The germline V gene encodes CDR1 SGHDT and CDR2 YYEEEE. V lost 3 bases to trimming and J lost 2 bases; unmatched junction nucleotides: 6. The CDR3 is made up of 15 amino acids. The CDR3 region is CASSSPSGAPYEQYF. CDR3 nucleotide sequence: TGTGCCAGCAGCTCGCCTAGCGGGGCCCCCTACGAGCAGTACTTC.

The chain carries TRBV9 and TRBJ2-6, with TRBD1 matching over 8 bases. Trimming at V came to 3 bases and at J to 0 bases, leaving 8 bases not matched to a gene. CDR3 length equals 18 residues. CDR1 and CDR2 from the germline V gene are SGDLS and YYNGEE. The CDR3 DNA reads TGTGCCAGCAGCGCAAGACAGGGGCCGAGCTCTGGGGCCAACGTCCTGACTTTC. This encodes CASSARQGPSSGANVLTF.